The clone carrying this T cell receptor beta chain has a handful of counts. The CDR3 consists of 15 residues. Germline V gene sequence: CDR1 MNHEY, CDR2 SVGAGI. V lost 6 bases and J 8 bases, leaving 19 bases between the germline ends. The source of the sample is a study of blood T cell repertoires in COVID-19. The protocol was immunoSEQ multiplex PCR, while the TCRdb copy is restricted to in-frame clones and leaves out a portion. The sample consists of approximately 390,000 clones, about 89% of them appearing once. Seattle enrolled patients during active infection and tracked them longitudinally. This chain links TRBV6-5 with TRBJ2-2; D not resolved. The sample was peripheral blood. The receptor comes from a woman aged 60-75 years with COVID-19, enrolled during active disease. The CDR3 region is CASSRVAFGYGELFF. DNA of the CDR3: TGTGCCAGCAGCCGAGTAGCCTTTGGATATGGGGAGCTGTTTTTT.